The count of the clone carrying this T cell receptor beta chain is one. The record originates from a study of hypomethylating agent response in myelodysplastic syndrome. Background on the study: Of about a dozen patients, 5 carried TET2, the most frequent mutation.

Produced via immunoSEQ multiplex PCR; TCRdb's table is partial and in-frame only. The data hold 2,500 to 3,000 clones, with approximately 81% observed a single time. Trimming removed 1 base at V and 0 bases at J, with 11 bases between. Germline V CDR1 and CDR2: SGHDN, FVKESK. The CDR3 is 16 residues long. This sequence was found in a human donor with myelodysplastic syndrome. The chain uses TRBV14 and TRBJ2-3; D unclear. The starting material was bone marrow, obtained before or after starting hypomethylating agent treatment for myelodysplastic syndrome (not recorded which). CDR3 amino acids: CASSQGPVRSTDTQYF. The CDR3 DNA reads TGTGCCAGCAGCCAAGGGCCGGTCCGTAGCACAGATACGCAGTATTTT.